These T cell receptor beta chains were read from a single sample in a study of siplizumab effects on memory and regulatory T cells. Profiled with immunoSEQ multiplex PCR; TCRdb holds only in-frame clones, not every one. The sample lists about 110,000 clones; roughly nine tenths were seen once. The sequenced sample was Tregs sorted from blood. The receptors were sampled from a human donor in good health. CDR3s include the opening cysteine and the closing phenylalanine or tryptophan. The D gene is left open where the match is weak. Only part of the rows carry a size: once, few, many, or a class if the clone is expanded.

TRBV7-6	TRBJ1-3	NA	NA	TGTGCCAGCAGCCAGGAAGACTCTGGAAACACCATATATTTT	CASSQEDSGNTIYF
TRBV28	TRBJ1-6	NA	NA	TGTGCCAGCAGTTTCCGGGGCAGATCACCCCTCCACTTT	CASSFRGRSPLHF
TRBV7-3	TRBJ1-2	NA	NA	TGTGCCAGCAGCTTCTCCCTGAACTATGGCTACACCTTC	CASSFSLNYGYTF
TRBV7-8	TRBJ1-2	NA	NA	TGTGCCAGCAGCGTAATGGGGGCTCCTAACTATGGCTACACCTTC	CASSVMGAPNYGYTF
TRBV9	TRBJ2-5	NA	NA	TGTGCCAGCACGCCGGGACACTACCAAGAGACCCAGTACTTC	CASTPGHYQETQYF
TRBV11-2	TRBJ2-7	NA	TRBD2	TGTGCCAGCAGCTATGGGCGGACTAGCGGAAACGAGCAGTACTTC	CASSYGRTSGNEQYF
TRBV19	TRBJ2-3	NA	NA	TGTGCCAGTAGTCTTAGGGTGGGGGGCCCAGATACGCAGTATTTT	CASSLRVGGPDTQYF
TRBV7-9	TRBJ2-5	NA	TRBD2	TGTGCCAGCAGCTTTCGGGCTAGCGGGGAGACCCAGTACTTC	CASSFRASGETQYF
TRBV30	TRBJ1-2	NA	NA	TGTGCCTGGACAGGGGAATGGGGCTACACCTTC	CAWTGEWGYTF
TRBV5-6	TRBJ2-1	NA	NA	TGTGCCAGCAGCCTTTCCGGGGGCTCCTACAATGAGCAGTTCTTC	CASSLSGGSYNEQFF
TRBV6-5	TRBJ2-7	NA	TRBD2	TGTGCCAGCAGATCTAGGGGAGGGCTGACCTACGAGCAGTACTTC	CASRSRGGLTYEQYF
TRBV14	TRBJ2-1	NA	NA	TGTGCCAGCGGGCCGGGACTTGCTATTGTGCAGTTCTTC	CASGPGLAIVQFF
TRBV14	TRBJ2-5	few	NA	TGTGCCAGCAGCCATTCTGGTTCCAGGGAGACCCAGTACTTC	CASSHSGSRETQYF
TRBV11-3	TRBJ1-1	NA	NA	TGTGCCAGCAGCCGGCGGGTCGGCACTGAAGCTTTCTTT	CASSRRVGTEAFF
TRBV5-1	TRBJ2-7	NA	NA	TGCGCCAGCAGCTTTTTTCGTCCCGATTCCTACGAGCAGTACTTC	CASSFFRPDSYEQYF
TRBV10-1	TRBJ2-1	NA	NA	TGCGCCAGCAGTGAGGAGCATTTCTCCTACAATGAGCAGTTCTTC	CASSEEHFSYNEQFF
TRBV6-6	TRBJ1-5	once	TRBD1	TGTGCCAGCAGTTATCGGACAGGGTATAATCAGCCCCAGCATTTT	CASSYRTGYNQPQHF
TRBV7-9	TRBJ2-1	NA	NA	TGTGCCAGCAGCTTAGATTCTCTAGCGCCCTACAATGAGCAGTTCTTC	CASSLDSLAPYNEQFF
TRBV6-5	TRBJ2-1	NA	NA	TGTGCCACGCGGGGCTGGAGCGGCGATGAGCAGTTCTTC	CATRGWSGDEQFF
TRBV5-1	TRBJ2-7	NA	TRBD2	TGCGCCAGCAAGCTTGCTAGCGGGAGCTACGAGCAGTACTTC	CASKLASGSYEQYF
TRBV7-9	TRBJ1-3	NA	NA	TGTGCCAGCAGCTTATCAGTCTCTGGAAACACCATATATTTT	CASSLSVSGNTIYF
TRBV7-3	TRBJ2-3	NA	TRBD2	TGTGCCAGCAGCTTAAAAGCGGGAGGGTTCGGGAGCACAGATACGCAGTATTTT	CASSLKAGGFGSTDTQYF
TRBV5-5	TRBJ2-3	NA	TRBD2	TGTGCCAGCAGATCTATAGCGGGGGGCATGGCAGATACGCAGTATTTT	CASRSIAGGMADTQYF
TRBV7-9	TRBJ2-5	NA	NA	TGTGCCAGCAGCTTAGATCGCCCCCTTACTGGGACCCAGTACTTC	CASSLDRPLTGTQYF
TRBV7-3	TRBJ2-1	NA	TRBD2	TGTGCCAGCAGCTTGGGACTAGCGGGAGCGGGAGAGCAGTTCTTC	CASSLGLAGAGEQFF
TRBV29-1	TRBJ2-7	NA	TRBD2	TGCAGCGTTCAATCGGGACTACATTACGAGCAGTACTTC	CSVQSGLHYEQYF
TRBV5-1	TRBJ2-1	NA	TRBD2	TGCGCCAGCAGCACGTCGGGAGGGGGGTACAATGAGCAGTTCTTC	CASSTSGGGYNEQFF
TRBV7-3	TRBJ2-3	once	TRBD2	TGTGCCAGCAGCTTAACGGGACTAGCGGGAGCAGATACGCAGTATTTT	CASSLTGLAGADTQYF
TRBV2	TRBJ1-4	NA	NA	TGTGCCAGCAGTGCGTTAGGGGTTAATGAAAAACTGTTTTTT	CASSALGVNEKLFF
TRBV6-5	TRBJ2-7	NA	NA	TGTGCCAGCAGCCTTCCTGGGGGGACAGAGCAGTACTTC	CASSLPGGTEQYF
TRBV15	TRBJ1-2	once	NA	TGTGCCACCAGCAGAGACACAGGATATGGCTACACCTTC	CATSRDTGYGYTF
TRBV18	TRBJ1-2	NA	NA	TGTGCCAGCTCACCCGACCCTCCCGCACCCCGACAGACCAACTATGGCTACACCTTC	CASSPDPPAPRQTNYGYTF
TRBV2	TRBJ2-1	NA	TRBD2	TGTGCCAGCAGCGGGACTAGCGGGAGGAATGAGCAGTTCTTC	CASSGTSGRNEQFF
TRBV25-1	TRBJ1-1	NA	NA	TGTGCCAGCAGTGAATATAACCGGAGGAACGAAGCTTTCTTT	CASSEYNRRNEAFF
TRBV10-1	TRBJ2-2	few	NA	TGCGCCAGCAGTGAGTCGTTAACCGGGGAGCTGTTTTTT	CASSESLTGELFF
TRBV10-3	TRBJ2-7	NA	NA	TGTGCCATCAGTGAGCACTTACAGACCTACGAGCAGTACTTC	CAISEHLQTYEQYF